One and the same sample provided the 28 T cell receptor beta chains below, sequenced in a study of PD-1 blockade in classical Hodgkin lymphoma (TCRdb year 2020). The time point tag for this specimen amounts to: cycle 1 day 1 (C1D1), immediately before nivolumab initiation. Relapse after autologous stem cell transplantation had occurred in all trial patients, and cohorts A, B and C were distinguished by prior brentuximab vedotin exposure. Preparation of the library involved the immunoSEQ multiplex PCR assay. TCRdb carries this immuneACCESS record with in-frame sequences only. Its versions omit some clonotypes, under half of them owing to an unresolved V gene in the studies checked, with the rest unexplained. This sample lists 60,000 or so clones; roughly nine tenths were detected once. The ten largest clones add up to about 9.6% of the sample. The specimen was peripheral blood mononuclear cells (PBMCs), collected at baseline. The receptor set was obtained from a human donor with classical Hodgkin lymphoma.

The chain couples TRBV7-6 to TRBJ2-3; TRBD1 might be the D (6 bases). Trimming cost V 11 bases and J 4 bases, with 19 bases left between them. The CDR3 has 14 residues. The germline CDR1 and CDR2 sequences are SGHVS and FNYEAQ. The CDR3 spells CACARGHTADTQYF. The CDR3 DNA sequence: TGTGCCTGCGCCAGGGGACACACAGCAGATACGCAGTATTTT.

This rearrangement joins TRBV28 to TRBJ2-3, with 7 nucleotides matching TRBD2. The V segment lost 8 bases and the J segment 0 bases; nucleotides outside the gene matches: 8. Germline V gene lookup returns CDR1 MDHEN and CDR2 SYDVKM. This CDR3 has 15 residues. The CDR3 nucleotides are TGTGCCAGCCCCCCGAGTAGCGGGAGCACAGATACGCAGTATTTT. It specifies CASPPSSGSTDTQYF.

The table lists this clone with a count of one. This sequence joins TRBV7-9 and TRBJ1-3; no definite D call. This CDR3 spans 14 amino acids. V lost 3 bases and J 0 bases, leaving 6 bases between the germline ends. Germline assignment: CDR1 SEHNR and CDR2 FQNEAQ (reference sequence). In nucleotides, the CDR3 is TGTGCCAGCAGCTTGTACTCCTCTGGAAACACCATATATTTT. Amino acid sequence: CASSLYSSGNTIYF.

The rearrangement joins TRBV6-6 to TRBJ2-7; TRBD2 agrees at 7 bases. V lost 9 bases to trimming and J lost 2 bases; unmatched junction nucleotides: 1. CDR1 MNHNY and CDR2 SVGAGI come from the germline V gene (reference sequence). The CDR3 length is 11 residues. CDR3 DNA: TGTGCCAGTGCGGGGGCCTACGAGCAGTACTTC. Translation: CASAGAYEQYF.

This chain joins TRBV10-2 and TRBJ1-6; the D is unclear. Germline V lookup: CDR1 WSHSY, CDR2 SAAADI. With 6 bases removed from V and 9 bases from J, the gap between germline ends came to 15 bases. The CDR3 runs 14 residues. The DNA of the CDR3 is TGCGCCAGCAGGATGGCCGTCGACGGTTCACCCCTCCACTTT. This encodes CASRMAVDGSPLHF.

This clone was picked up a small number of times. The CDR3 protein is CATPDRGAPPLHF. The CDR3 coding sequence is TGTGCCACCCCGGACAGGGGCGCGCCACCCCTCCACTTT. The rearrangement uses TRBV21-1 and TRBJ1-6; the listed D gene, TRBD1, was not tested against the DNA. TRBV21-1 is a pseudogene locus. This CDR3 contains 13 residues.

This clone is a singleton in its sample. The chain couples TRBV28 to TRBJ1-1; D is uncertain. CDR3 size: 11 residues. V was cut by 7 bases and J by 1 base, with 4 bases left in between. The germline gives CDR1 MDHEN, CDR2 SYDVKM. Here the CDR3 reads CASTRNTEAFF. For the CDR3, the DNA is TGTGCCAGCACCAGGAACACTGAAGCTTTCTTT.

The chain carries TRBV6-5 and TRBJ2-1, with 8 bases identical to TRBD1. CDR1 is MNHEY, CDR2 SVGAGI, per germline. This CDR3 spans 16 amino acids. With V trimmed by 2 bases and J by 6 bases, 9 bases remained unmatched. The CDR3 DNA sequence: TGTGCCAGCAGTTACGTGGCAGGGGGCTACACCAATGAGCAGTTCTTC. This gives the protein CASSYVAGGYTNEQFF.

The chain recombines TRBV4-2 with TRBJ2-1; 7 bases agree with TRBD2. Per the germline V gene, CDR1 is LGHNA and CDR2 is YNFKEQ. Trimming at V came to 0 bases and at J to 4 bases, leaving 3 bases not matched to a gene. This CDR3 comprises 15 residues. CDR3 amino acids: CASSQDPSGYNEQFF. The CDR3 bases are TGTGCCAGCAGCCAAGATCCTAGCGGATACAATGAGCAGTTCTTC.

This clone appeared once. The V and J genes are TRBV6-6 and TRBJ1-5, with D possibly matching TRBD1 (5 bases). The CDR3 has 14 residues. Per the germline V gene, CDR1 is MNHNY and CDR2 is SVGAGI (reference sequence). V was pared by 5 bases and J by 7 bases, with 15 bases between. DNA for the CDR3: TGTGCCAGCAGTGATACAGGAGCAAGCCAGCCCCAGCATTTT. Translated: CASSDTGASQPQHF.

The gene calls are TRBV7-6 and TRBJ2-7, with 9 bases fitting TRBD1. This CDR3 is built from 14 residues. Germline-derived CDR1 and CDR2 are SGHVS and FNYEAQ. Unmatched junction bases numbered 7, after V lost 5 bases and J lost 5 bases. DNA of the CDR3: TGTGCCAGCAGCCTGACAGGGGGTCGAGACGAGCAGTACTTC. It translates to CASSLTGGRDEQYF.

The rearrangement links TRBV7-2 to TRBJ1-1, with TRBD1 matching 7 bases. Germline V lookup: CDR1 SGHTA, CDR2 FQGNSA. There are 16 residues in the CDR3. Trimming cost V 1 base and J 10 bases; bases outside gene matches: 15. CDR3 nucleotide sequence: TGTGCCAGCAGCTTAGTGGGAGGACAGGACCTATCGGTAGCTTTCTTT. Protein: CASSLVGGQDLSVAFF.

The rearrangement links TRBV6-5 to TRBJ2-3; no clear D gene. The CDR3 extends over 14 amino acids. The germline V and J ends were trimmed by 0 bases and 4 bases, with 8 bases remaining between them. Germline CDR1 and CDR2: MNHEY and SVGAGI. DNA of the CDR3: TGTGCCAGCAGTTACTCGAGATTGTCAGATACGCAGTATTTT. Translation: CASSYSRLSDTQYF.

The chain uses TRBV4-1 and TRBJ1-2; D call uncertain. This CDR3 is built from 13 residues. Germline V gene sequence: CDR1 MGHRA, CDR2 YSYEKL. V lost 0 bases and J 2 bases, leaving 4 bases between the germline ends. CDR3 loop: CASSQESNYGYTF. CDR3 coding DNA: TGCGCCAGCAGCCAAGAGAGCAACTATGGCTACACCTTC.

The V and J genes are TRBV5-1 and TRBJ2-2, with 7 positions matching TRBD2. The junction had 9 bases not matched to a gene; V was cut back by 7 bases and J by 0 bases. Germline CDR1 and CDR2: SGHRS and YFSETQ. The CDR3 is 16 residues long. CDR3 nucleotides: TGCGCCAGCCGCTATGGGGGGGAGACGAACACCGGGGAGCTGTTTTTT. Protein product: CASRYGGETNTGELFF.

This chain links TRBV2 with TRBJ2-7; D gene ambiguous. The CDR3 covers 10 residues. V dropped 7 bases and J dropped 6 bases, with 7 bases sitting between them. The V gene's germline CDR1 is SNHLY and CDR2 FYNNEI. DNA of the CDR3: TGTGCCAGCAACGGGTTCGAGCAGTACTTC. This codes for CASNGFEQYF.

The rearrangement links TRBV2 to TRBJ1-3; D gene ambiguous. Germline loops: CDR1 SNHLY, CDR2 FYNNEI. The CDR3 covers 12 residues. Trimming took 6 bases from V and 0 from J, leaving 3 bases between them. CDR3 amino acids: CASSPSGNTIYF. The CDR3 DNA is TGTGCCAGCAGCCCCTCTGGAAACACCATATATTTT.

This CDR3 is CAISEHSNSYEQYF. In DNA form, the CDR3 reads TGTGCCATCAGTGAGCATTCCAACTCCTACGAGCAGTACTTC. The chain has TRBV10-3 and TRBJ2-7; D call uncertain. Trimming removed 2 bases from V and 0 bases from J, with 8 bases in between. The CDR3 is made up of 14 amino acids. Germline assignment: CDR1 ENHRY and CDR2 SYGVKD.

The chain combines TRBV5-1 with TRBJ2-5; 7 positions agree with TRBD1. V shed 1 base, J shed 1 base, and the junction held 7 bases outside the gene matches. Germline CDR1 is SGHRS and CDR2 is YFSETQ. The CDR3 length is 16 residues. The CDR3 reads CASSLMARTGQETQYF. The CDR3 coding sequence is TGCGCCAGCAGCTTGATGGCTCGGACAGGCCAAGAGACCCAGTACTTC.

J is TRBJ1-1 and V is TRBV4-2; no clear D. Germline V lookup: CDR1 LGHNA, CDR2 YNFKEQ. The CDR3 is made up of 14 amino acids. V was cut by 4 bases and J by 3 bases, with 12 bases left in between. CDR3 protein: CASSPHVAYTEAFF. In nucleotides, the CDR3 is TGTGCCAGCAGCCCCCACGTGGCGTACACTGAAGCTTTCTTT.

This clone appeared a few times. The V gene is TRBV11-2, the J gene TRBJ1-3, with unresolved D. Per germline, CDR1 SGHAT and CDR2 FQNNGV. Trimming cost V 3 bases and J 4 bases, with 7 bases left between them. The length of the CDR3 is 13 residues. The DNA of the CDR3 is TGTGCCAGCAGCTTCCAGACGGGAAACACCATATATTTT. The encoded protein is CASSFQTGNTIYF.

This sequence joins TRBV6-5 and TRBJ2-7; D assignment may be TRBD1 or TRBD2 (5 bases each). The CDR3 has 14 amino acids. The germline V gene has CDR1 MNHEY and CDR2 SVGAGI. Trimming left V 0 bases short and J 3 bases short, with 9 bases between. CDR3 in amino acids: CASSYSGTGYEQYF. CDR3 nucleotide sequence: TGTGCCAGCAGTTACTCGGGGACGGGCTACGAGCAGTACTTC.

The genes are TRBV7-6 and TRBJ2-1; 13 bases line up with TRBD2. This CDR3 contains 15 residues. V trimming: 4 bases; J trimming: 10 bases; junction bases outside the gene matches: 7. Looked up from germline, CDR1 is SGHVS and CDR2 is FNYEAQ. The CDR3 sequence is CASSSLAGGSFEQFF. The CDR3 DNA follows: TGTGCCAGCAGCTCACTAGCGGGAGGGTCTTTCGAGCAGTTCTTC.

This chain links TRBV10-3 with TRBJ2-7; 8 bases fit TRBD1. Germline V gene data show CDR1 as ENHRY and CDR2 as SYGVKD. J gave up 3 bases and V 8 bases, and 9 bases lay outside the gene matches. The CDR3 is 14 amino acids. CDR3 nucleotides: TGTGCCATCGGGGGACAGGTGATGAACTACGAGCAGTACTTC. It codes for CAIGGQVMNYEQYF.

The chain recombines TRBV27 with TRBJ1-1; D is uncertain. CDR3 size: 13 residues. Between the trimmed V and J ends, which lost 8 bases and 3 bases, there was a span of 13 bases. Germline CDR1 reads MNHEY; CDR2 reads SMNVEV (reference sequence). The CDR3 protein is CASPATDDTEAFF. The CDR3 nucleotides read TGTGCCAGCCCCGCCACTGATGACACTGAAGCTTTCTTT.

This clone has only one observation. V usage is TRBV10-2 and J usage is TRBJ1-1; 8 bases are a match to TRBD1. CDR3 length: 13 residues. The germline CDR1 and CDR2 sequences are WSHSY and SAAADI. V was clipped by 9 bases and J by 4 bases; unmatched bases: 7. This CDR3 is CASTDRGITEAFF. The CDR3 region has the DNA TGCGCCAGTACTGACAGGGGTATCACTGAAGCTTTCTTT.

The CDR3 nucleotides read TGTGCCAGCAGCTATGGACTAGTTGAACAGTACTTC. Translation gives CASSYGLVEQYF. This sequence joins TRBV7-9 and TRBJ2-7, with 7 bases aligning to TRBD2. The germline CDR1 and CDR2 sequences are SEHNR and FQNEAQ (reference sequence). The CDR3 has 12 amino acids. V gave up 4 bases and J gave up 10 bases; unmatched junction bases: 7.

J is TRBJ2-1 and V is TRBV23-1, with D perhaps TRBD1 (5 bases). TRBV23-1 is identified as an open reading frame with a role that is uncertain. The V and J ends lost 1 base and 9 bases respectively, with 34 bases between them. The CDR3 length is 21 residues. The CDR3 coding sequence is TGCGCCAGCAGTCAATTCCGATCCAATCCATCGATGATGGGCAGGGAATGTGAGCAGTTCTTC. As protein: CASSQFRSNPSMMGRECEQFF.